The present TCR beta chain was sequenced within a study of blood T cells in healthy people across ages. Study results and limitations: The recorded TCR beta diversity per million T cells decreased in a roughly linear manner with age. Higher diversity and more naive CD4+ cells were features of long-lived donors, compared to aged donors.

The CDR3 length is 18 residues. This clonotype was seen more than once but under ten times. The target antigen is unknown. The authors extracted at least 6 micrograms of total RNA per sample. A J-beta primer mix and a sample-barcoded 5' primer were used in a second PCR of roughly 6 to 11 cycles. A single record per CDR3 protein comes from TCRdb applying MiXCR to the 5' RACE reads. The data show around 1.5 million distinct CDR3 sequences, roughly 32% seen once. This TCR derives from a woman younger than 45 in good health. V and J are TRBV21-1 and TRBJ2-7; the D call TRBD1 from the table was never checked on the DNA. TRBV21-1 is noted as a pseudogene. What was sequenced was blood. CDR3 coding DNA: TGTGCCAGCAGCAAATACGCTTCGGGACGTACAGGTCCCTACGAGCAGTACTTC. Encoded protein: CASSKYASGRTGPYEQYF.